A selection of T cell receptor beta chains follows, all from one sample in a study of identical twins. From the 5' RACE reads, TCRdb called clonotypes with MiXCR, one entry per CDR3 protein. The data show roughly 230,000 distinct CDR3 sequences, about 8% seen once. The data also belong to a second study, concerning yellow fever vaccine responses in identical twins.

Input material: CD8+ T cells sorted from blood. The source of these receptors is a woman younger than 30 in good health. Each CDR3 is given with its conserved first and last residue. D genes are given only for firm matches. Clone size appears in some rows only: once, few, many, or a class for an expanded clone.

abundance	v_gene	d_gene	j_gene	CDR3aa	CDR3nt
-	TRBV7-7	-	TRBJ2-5	CASSLVPAQETQYF	TGTGCTAGCAGCTTAGTGCCAGCTCAAGAGACCCAGTACTTC
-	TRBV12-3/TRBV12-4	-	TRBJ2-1	CASSLIGNSYNEQFF	TGTGCCAGCAGTTTGATAGGAAATTCCTACAATGAGCAGTTCTTC
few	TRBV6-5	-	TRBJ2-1	CASSDHRRSLEQFF	TGTGCCAGCAGTGATCATAGGAGATCTCTTGAGCAGTTCTTC
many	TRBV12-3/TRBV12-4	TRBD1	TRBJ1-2	CASSETGEGFGYTF	TGTGCCAGCAGCGAGACAGGGGAGGGTTTTGGCTACACCTTC
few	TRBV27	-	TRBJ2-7	CASSFGDTYEQYF	TGTGCCAGCAGTTTCGGGGACACCTACGAGCAGTACTTC
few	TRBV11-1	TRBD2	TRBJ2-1	CASSSLGASGGRYNEQFF	TGTGCCAGCAGCTCTCTTGGGGCTAGCGGGGGCAGATACAATGAGCAGTTCTTC
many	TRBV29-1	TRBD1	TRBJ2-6	CSVQTGDGANVLTF	TGCAGCGTTCAAACAGGGGACGGGGCCAACGTCCTGACTTTC
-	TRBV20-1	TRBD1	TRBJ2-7	CSARDSSRTGKGISGYEQYF	TGCAGTGCTAGAGATTCTAGCCGGACAGGGAAAGGCATTTCAGGCTACGAGCAGTACTTC
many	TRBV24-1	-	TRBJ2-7	CATIIGQRVYEQYF	TGTGCCACCATAATAGGGCAGAGGGTCTACGAGCAGTACTTC
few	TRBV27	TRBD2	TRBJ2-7	CASSLNGRSLSYEQYF	TGTGCCAGCAGTTTAAACGGGAGGTCCCTATCCTACGAGCAGTACTTC
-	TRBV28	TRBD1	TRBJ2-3	CASSFPGQAQNTQYF	TGTGCCAGCAGTTTCCCAGGACAGGCACAGAATACGCAGTATTTT
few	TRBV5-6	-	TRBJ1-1	CASSRGQSLTEAFF	TGTGCCAGCAGCCGGGGACAAAGCCTCACTGAAGCTTTCTTT
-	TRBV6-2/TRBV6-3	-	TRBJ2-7	CASEGGEDYEQYF	TGTGCCAGTGAGGGAGGAGAGGACTACGAGCAGTACTTC
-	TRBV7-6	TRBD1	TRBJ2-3	CASSSPDRGTDTQYF	TGTGCCAGCAGCTCCCCGGACAGGGGAACAGATACGCAGTATTTT
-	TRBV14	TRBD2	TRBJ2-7	CASSQESAGLAGGQYEQYF	TGTGCCAGCAGCCAAGAGAGCGCGGGACTAGCGGGGGGCCAGTACGAGCAGTACTTC
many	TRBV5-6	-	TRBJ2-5	CASSSGLEKTQYF	TGTGCCAGCAGCTCGGGACTTGAAAAGACCCAGTACTTC
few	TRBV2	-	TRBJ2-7	CASSDPGEGREQYF	TGTGCCAGCAGTGATCCGGGGGAAGGTCGCGAGCAGTACTTC
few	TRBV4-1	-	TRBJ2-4	CASSHGRVAKNIQYF	TGCGCCAGCAGCCACGGCAGGGTAGCCAAAAACATTCAGTACTTC
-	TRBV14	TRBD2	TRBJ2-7	CASSQGPGGGYEQYF	TGTGCCAGCAGCCAAGGCCCGGGAGGTGGCTACGAGCAGTACTTC
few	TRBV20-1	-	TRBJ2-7	CSARSMDTGSYEQYF	TGCAGTGCCAGAAGCATGGACACTGGCTCCTACGAGCAGTACTTC
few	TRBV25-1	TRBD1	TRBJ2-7	CASSEYSDRGPAYEQYF	TGTGCCAGCAGTGAATATTCGGACAGGGGTCCTGCCTACGAGCAGTACTTC
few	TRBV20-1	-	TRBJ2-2	CSARDTGQISPNTGELFF	TGCAGTGCTAGAGATACGGGACAAATTTCCCCAAACACCGGGGAGCTGTTTTTT
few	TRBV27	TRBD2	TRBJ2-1	CASREGGPPSYNEQFF	TGTGCCAGCCGGGAGGGGGGCCCCCCCTCCTACAATGAGCAGTTCTTC
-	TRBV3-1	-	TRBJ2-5	CASSQVIKEETQYF	TGTGCCAGCAGCCAAGTCATCAAGGAAGAGACCCAGTACTTC
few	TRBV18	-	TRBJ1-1	CASSPPPETENTEAFF	TGTGCCAGCTCACCACCTCCCGAGACAGAGAACACTGAAGCTTTCTTT
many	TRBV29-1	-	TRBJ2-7	CSVEDNPYEQYF	TGCAGCGTTGAAGACAACCCCTACGAGCAGTACTTC
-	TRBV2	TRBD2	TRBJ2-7	CASRDPGLDYEQYF	TGTGCCAGCAGGGATCCGGGACTAGACTACGAGCAGTACTTC
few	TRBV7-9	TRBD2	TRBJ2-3	CASNGLAGGPDTQYF	TGTGCCAGCAACGGACTAGCGGGAGGGCCGGATACGCAGTATTTT
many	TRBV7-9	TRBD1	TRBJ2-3	CASSPRTGGETDTQYF	TGTGCCAGCAGCCCGAGGACAGGGGGCGAGACAGATACGCAGTATTTT
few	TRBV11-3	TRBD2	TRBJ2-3	CASSSLSGGSDTQYF	TGTGCCAGCAGCTCCCTTAGCGGGGGGTCAGATACGCAGTATTTT
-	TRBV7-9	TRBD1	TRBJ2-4	CASSLASQGVAKNIQYF	TGTGCCAGCAGCTTAGCATCGCAGGGGGTAGCCAAAAACATTCAGTACTTC
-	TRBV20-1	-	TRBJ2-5	CSAFNGESARETQYF	TGCAGTGCCTTCAACGGGGAATCGGCCCGGGAGACCCAGTACTTC
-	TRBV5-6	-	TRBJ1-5	CASSLAAGANQPQHF	TGTGCCAGCAGCTTGGCCGCAGGGGCCAATCAGCCCCAGCATTTT
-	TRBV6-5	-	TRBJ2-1	CASSYSADPNYNEQFF	TGTGCCAGCAGTTACTCAGCGGATCCCAACTACAATGAGCAGTTCTTC
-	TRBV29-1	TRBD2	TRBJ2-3	CSVAAGDTDTQYF	TGCAGCGTTGCAGCGGGGGACACAGATACGCAGTATTTT
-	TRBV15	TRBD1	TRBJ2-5	CATSRDRQGSETQYF	TGTGCCACCAGCAGAGACAGACAGGGCAGCGAGACCCAGTACTTC
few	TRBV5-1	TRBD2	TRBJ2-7	CASSLASGGGYSYEQYF	TGCGCCAGCAGCTTGGCTTCTGGCGGGGGGTACTCCTACGAGCAGTACTTC
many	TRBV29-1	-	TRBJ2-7	CSVEAGSSYEQYF	TGCAGCGTTGAAGCGGGGAGCTCCTACGAGCAGTACTTC
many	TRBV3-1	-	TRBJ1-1	CASSQEFAGFEAFF	TGTGCCAGCAGCCAAGAGTTTGCGGGGTTTGAAGCTTTCTTT
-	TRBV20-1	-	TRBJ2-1	CSAGRGQFF	TGCAGTGCGGGGCGAGGGCAGTTCTTC